A selection of T cell receptor beta chains follows, all from one sample in a study of cytomegalovirus exposure and HLA in healthy donors. The data were produced by immunoSEQ multiplex PCR, yet TCRdb's version contains in-frame clones alone and is incomplete. The data contain roughly 75,000 clones, approximately 86% of them singletons. The sequenced sample consisted of PBMCs. Every receptor here comes from a young man in good health and CMV-seronegative. The CDR3 runs from the conserved cysteine through the conserved F or W. The order of the fields is clone size, D gene, CDR3 length, V gene, J gene, CDR3 DNA, CDR3 protein. A D gene is named only where the DNA matches it firmly. Size is stated for part of the rows, as once, few or many counts, or as a class when the clone is expanded.

NA,NA,13,TRBV6-4,TRBJ1-2,TGTGCCAGCAGTCCAGGGTATAACTATGGCTACACCTTC,CASSPGYNYGYTF
NA,NA,14,TRBV7-3,TRBJ1-1,TGTGCCAGCAGCTACAACCTCGGGGACACTGAAGCTTTCTTT,CASSYNLGDTEAFF
NA,NA,14,TRBV19,TRBJ1-5,TGTGCCAGTAGTATCTACGGGAGCAATCAGCCCCAGCATTTT,CASSIYGSNQPQHF
NA,NA,15,TRBV5-1,TRBJ1-1,TGCGCCAGCAGCTTTCGGGGGAGTGGGGACACTGAAGCTTTCTTT,CASSFRGSGDTEAFF
NA,NA,14,TRBV5-5,TRBJ1-2,TGTGCCAGCAGCTTGGACAGGGATAACTATGGCTACACCTTC,CASSLDRDNYGYTF
NA,TRBD2,16,TRBV28,TRBJ2-5,TGTGCCAGCAGTACCCGGACTAGCGGGAGTAGGGAGACCCAGTACTTC,CASSTRTSGSRETQYF
NA,NA,14,TRBV4-1,TRBJ1-1,TGCGCCAGCACCCCCAAGATTGGGGAGGCTGAAGCTTTCTTT,CASTPKIGEAEAFF
NA,TRBD1,14,TRBV7-9,TRBJ1-2,TGTGCCAGCAGCTTTGCACAGGGGCGGAATGGCTACACCTTC,CASSFAQGRNGYTF
NA,TRBD2,15,TRBV28,TRBJ2-2,TGTGCCAGCAGAATTTCTAGCGGGGGTGCCGGGGAGCTGTTTTTT,CASRISSGGAGELFF
once,TRBD2,15,TRBV7-9,TRBJ2-1,TGTGCCAGCAGCTTAATGGGACTAGTCCGCGATGAGCAGTTCTTC,CASSLMGLVRDEQFF
NA,TRBD2,13,TRBV6-1,TRBJ2-3,TGTGCCAGCAGTGAAGATGGGAGGGTCACGCAGTATTTT,CASSEDGRVTQYF
few,TRBD1,12,TRBV4-1,TRBJ1-2,TGCGCCAGCAGCCCGGGACAGGGCCTCTACACCTTC,CASSPGQGLYTF
NA,TRBD1,15,TRBV9,TRBJ2-1,TGTGCCAGCAGCGTAGGGGGACAGGGAGACAATGAGCAGTTCTTC,CASSVGGQGDNEQFF
NA,TRBD2,15,TRBV6-4,TRBJ2-1,TGTGCCACAACGCAAATAGCGGGAGAAGGCAATGAGCAGTTCTTC,CATTQIAGEGNEQFF
NA,NA,14,TRBV7-9,TRBJ2-4,TGTGCCAGCAGCTTAACTAGGCGGGGAAACATTCAGTACTTC,CASSLTRRGNIQYF
NA,NA,18,TRBV9,TRBJ2-6,TGTGCCAGCAGCGGACTAACAAGGTCGTGGACTGGGGCCAACGTCCTGACTTTC,CASSGLTRSWTGANVLTF
NA,NA,16,TRBV7-9,TRBJ2-6,TGTGCCAGCAGCTTAGACGTCGAGGCTGGGGCCAACGTCCTGACTTTC,CASSLDVEAGANVLTF
NA,NA,16,TRBV10-3,TRBJ2-5,TGTGCCATCAGTGAGTCGGGGCAGGGTGTCCGGAGGACCCAGTACTTC,CAISESGQGVRRTQYF
few,TRBD1,14,TRBV4-1,TRBJ1-1,TGCGCCACCAAGGTAGGGACAGGGGGCACTGAAGCTTTCTTT,CATKVGTGGTEAFF
NA,TRBD1,16,TRBV5-1,TRBJ1-3,TGCGCCAGCAGCCGCGATCCGGGACAGGGAGGAAACACCATATATTTT,CASSRDPGQGGNTIYF
NA,NA,15,TRBV5-1,TRBJ2-7,TGCGCCAGCAGCTTGTTGGGCACCATCTCCTACGAGCAGTACTTC,CASSLLGTISYEQYF
NA,TRBD2,15,TRBV19,TRBJ2-1,TGTGCCAGTCGTCCCCGGGAGGCCGGGGTGAATGAGCAGTTCTTC,CASRPREAGVNEQFF
NA,NA,18,TRBV9,TRBJ2-6,TGTGCCAGCAGCGTAGTAAGCGGAATGGGCTTTGGGGCCAACGTCCTGACTTTC,CASSVVSGMGFGANVLTF
NA,NA,14,TRBV4-3,TRBJ2-2,TGCGCCAGCCGGGAGAGGGGGCCTAGCGGGGAGCTGTTTTTT,CASRERGPSGELFF
few,NA,15,TRBV7-9,TRBJ1-1,TGTGCCAGCAGCTTAGCCCCCAGGGAGAACACTGAAGCTTTCTTT,CASSLAPRENTEAFF
once,NA,15,TRBV7-9,TRBJ1-1,TGTGCCAGCAGCTTAGAACTCCTTCCGGACACTGAAGCTTTCTTT,CASSLELLPDTEAFF
NA,TRBD2,17,TRBV2,TRBJ2-3,TGTGCCAGCACCGAAGTGGGGACTAGCAGGGGCACAGATACGCAGTATTTT,CASTEVGTSRGTDTQYF